This TCR beta chain was profiled in a study of CD8 T cells in ankylosing spondylitis. One entry per CDR3 protein, called by TCRdb with MiXCR from the 5' RACE reads. The repertoire holds about 360,000 distinct CDR3 sequences, with more than 20% as singletons. In its sample, this clonotype was seen a few times. The sequence was collected from a male donor with ankylosing spondylitis or in good health (not recorded which). Sequences were obtained from blood, either unsorted or a sorted T cell fraction (not recorded which).

The CDR3 sequence is CSARETVGRSYNEQFF. In DNA, the CDR3 is TGCAGTGCTAGAGAGACAGTCGGTAGATCCTACAATGAGCAGTTCTTC. This chain links TRBV20-1 with TRBJ2-1; maybe TRBD1 (5 bases). Germline V lookup: CDR1 DFQATT, CDR2 SNEGSKA (reference sequence). Trimming removed 0 bases from V and 1 base from J, with 13 bases in between. This CDR3 spans 16 amino acids.